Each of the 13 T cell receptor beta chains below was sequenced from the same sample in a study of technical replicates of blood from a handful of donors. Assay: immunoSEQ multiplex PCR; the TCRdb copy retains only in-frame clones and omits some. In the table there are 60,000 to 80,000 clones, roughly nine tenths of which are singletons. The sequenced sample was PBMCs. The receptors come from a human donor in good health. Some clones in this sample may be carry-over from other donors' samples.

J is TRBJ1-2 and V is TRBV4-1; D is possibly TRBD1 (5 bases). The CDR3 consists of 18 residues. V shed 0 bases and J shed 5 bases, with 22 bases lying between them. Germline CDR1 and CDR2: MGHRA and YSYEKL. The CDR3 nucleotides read TGCGCCAGCAGCCAAGATCGAGTAGGGGCGGGGGTTAGGTATGGCTACACCTTC. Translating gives CASSQDRVGAGVRYGYTF.

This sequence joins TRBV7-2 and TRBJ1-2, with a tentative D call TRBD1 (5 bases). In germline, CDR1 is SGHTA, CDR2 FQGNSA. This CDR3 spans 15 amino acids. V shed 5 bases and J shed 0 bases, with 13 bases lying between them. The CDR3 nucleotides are TGTGCCAGCAGCGGGGGACTGCTAGCTAACTATGGCTACACCTTC. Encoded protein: CASSGGLLANYGYTF. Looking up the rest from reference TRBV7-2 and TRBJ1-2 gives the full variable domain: GAGVSQSPSNKVTEKGKDVELRCDPISGHTALYWYRQSLGQGLEFLIYFQGNSAPDKSGLPSDRFSAERTGGSVSTLTIQRTQQEDSAVYLCASSGGLLANYGYTFGSGTRLTVV.

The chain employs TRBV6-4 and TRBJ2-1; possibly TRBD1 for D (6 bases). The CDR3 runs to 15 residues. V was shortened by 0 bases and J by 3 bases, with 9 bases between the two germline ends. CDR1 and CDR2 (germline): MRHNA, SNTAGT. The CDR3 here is CASSDSAGDYNEQFF. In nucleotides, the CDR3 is TGTGCCAGCAGTGACTCGGCAGGGGACTACAATGAGCAGTTCTTC.

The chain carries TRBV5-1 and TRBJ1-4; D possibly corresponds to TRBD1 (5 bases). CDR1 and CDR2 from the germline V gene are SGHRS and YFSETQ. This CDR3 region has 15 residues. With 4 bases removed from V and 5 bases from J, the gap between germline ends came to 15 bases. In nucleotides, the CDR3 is TGCGCCAGCAGCCACAGACAGAGTACCAATGAAAAACTGTTTTTT. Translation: CASSHRQSTNEKLFF.

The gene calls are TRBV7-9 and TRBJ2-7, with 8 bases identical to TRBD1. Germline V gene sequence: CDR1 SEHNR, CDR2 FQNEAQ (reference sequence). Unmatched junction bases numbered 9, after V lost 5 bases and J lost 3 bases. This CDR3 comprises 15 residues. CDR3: CASSTSTGVGYEQYF. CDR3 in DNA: TGTGCCAGCAGCACCTCGACAGGGGTGGGCTACGAGCAGTACTTC.

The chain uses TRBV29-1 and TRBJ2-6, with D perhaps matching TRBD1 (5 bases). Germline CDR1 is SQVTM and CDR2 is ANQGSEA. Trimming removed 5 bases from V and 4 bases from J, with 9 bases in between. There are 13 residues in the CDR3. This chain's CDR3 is CSVQGSGANVLTF. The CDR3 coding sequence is TGCAGCGTTCAGGGATCAGGGGCCAACGTCCTGACTTTC.

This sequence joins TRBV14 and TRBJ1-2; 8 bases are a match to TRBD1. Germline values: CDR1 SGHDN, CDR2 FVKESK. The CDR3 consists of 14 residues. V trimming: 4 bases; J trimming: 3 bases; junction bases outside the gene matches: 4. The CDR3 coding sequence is TGTGCCAGCAGCCTAACGACAGGGGACTATGGCTACACCTTC. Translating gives CASSLTTGDYGYTF.

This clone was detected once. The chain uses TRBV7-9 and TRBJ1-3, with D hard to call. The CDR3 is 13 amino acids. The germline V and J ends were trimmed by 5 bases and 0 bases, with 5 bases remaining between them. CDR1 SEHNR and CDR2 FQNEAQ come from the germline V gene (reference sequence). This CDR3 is CASSPFSGNTIYF. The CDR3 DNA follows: TGTGCCAGCAGCCCGTTCTCTGGAAACACCATATATTTT.

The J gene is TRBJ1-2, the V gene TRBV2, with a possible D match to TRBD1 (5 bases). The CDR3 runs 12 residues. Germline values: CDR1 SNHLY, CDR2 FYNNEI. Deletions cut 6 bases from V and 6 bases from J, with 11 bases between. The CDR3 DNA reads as TGTGCCAGCAGGGGCAGGGAACATGGCTACACCTTC. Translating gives CASRGREHGYTF.

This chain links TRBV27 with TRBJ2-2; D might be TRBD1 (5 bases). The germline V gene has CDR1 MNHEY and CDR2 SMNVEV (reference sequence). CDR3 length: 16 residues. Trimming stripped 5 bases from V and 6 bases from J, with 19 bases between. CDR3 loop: CASSTRQQGPPGELFF. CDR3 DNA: TGTGCCAGCAGTACCCGACAGCAAGGGCCCCCCGGGGAGCTGTTTTTT.

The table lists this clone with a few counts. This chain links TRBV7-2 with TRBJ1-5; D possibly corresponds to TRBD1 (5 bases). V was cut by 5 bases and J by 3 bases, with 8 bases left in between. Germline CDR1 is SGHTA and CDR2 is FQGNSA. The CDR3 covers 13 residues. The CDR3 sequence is CASSPTANQPQHF. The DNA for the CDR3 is TGTGCCAGCAGCCCGACAGCCAATCAGCCCCAGCATTTT.

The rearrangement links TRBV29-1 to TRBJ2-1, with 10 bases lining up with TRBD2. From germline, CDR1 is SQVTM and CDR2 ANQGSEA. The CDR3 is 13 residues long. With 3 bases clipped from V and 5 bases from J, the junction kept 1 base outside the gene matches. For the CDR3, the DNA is TGCAGCGTTGAGGGGACTAGCGACAATGAGCAGTTCTTC. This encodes CSVEGTSDNEQFF.

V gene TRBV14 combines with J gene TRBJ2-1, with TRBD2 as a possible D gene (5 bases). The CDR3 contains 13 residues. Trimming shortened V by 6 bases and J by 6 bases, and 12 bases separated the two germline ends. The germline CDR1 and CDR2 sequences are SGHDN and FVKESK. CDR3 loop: CASRGSGSNEQFF. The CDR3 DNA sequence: TGTGCCAGCAGGGGGTCGGGATCCAATGAGCAGTTCTTC.